This entry lists 4 T cell receptor beta chains sequenced from one sample in a study of blood T cell repertoires in COVID-19. The method was immunoSEQ multiplex PCR; TCRdb's version includes in-frame clones alone and lacks a portion of them. The data show approximately 310,000 clones, about nine tenths seen once. Sequencing used PBMCs or T cells enriched from blood (not recorded which). These receptors were taken from a man aged 60 to 75 who had recovered from COVID-19.

Only a few counts were recorded for this clone. The genes are TRBV30 and TRBJ1-2; D is perhaps TRBD1 (5 bases). CDR1 and CDR2 (germline): GTSNPN, SVGIG (reference sequence). CDR3 length equals 12 residues. Trimming removed 8 bases from V and 1 base from J, with 11 bases in between. The CDR3 protein is CAGRTINYGYTF. The CDR3 coding sequence is TGTGCCGGACGGACAATTAACTATGGCTACACCTTC. The full variable domain, rest sourced from reference TRBV30 and TRBJ1-2, is SQTIHQWPATLVQPVGSPLSLECTVEGTSNPNLYWYRQAAGRGLQLLFYSVGIGQISSEVPQNLSASRPQDRQFILSSKKLLLSDSGFYLCAGRTINYGYTFGSGTRLTVV.

The table lists this clone with a few counts. The CDR3 loop is CASVGLAAETQYF. CDR3 sequence (DNA): TGTGCCAGCGTCGGGCTAGCGGCGGAGACCCAGTACTTC. The gene calls are TRBV6-6 and TRBJ2-5; TRBD2 agrees at 7 bases. This CDR3 region has 13 residues. Germline V lookup: CDR1 MNHNY, CDR2 SVGAGI (reference sequence). Unmatched junction bases numbered 8, after V lost 8 bases and J lost 5 bases.

This chain uses TRBV9 with TRBJ1-3; perhaps TRBD1 as D (5 bases). In germline, CDR1 is SGDLS, CDR2 YYNGEE. CDR3 length: 18 residues. The V and J ends lost 2 bases and 2 bases respectively, with 20 bases between them. The CDR3: CASSVEERGARAGNTIYF. CDR3 bases: TGTGCCAGCAGCGTCGAGGAGCGCGGGGCTCGCGCTGGAAACACCATATATTTT.

The chain carries TRBV14 and TRBJ1-1; D gene uncertain. V lost 4 bases and J lost 5, with 17 bases in between. This CDR3 is built from 15 residues. Germline loops: CDR1 SGHDN, CDR2 FVKESK. Written as DNA, the CDR3 is TGTGCCAGCAGCCCCCAAACGGCTGGGGAGACTGAAGCTTTCTTT. Protein: CASSPQTAGETEAFF.